What follows are 27 T cell receptor beta chains derived from one specimen sequenced in a study of tumor-infiltrating lymphocytes in oesophageal squamous cell carcinoma. Each CDR3 protein is one row after TCRdb ran MiXCR on the PCR reads. The sample contains 15,000 to 20,000 distinct CDR3 sequences, less than 50% of which appear only once. Sequenced: normal esophageal tissue next to the tumor. The receptors were sampled from a female donor with esophageal squamous cell carcinoma.

The CDR3 nucleotides are TGTGCCAGCACCCACAGGGTGGAAGAGACCCAGTACTTC. Translating gives CASTHRVEETQYF. The chain employs TRBV12-3 or TRBV12-4 and TRBJ2-7; TRBD1 is a possible D gene (6 bases). The J call is doubtful: the DNA matches TRBJ2-5 better. The CDR3 totals 13 residues.

The chain joins TRBV7-2 to TRBJ2-1; TRBD2 matches at 8 bases. The assigned J gene may be wrong: the sequence end matches TRBJ2-7 better. CDR1 is SGHTA and CDR2 is FQGNSA in the germline V gene. The CDR3 has 15 residues. Written as DNA, the CDR3 is TGTGCCAGCAGCGGAGGTGGGACTAGAGTCCAGGAGCAGTACTTC. Translated, it gives CASSGGGTRVQEQYF.

This chain uses TRBV7-2 with TRBJ2-1, with 8 nucleotides matching TRBD1. CDR1 SGHTA and CDR2 FQGNSA come from the germline V gene. CDR3 length: 15 residues. Trimming at V came to 1 base and at J to 7 bases, leaving 6 bases not matched to a gene. In nucleotides, the CDR3 is TGTGCCAGCAGCTTAGGTCCAGGGGGCGTTAATGAGCAGTTCTTC. Translating it yields CASSLGPGGVNEQFF.

V is TRBV11-2 and J is TRBJ2-1; D uncertain. CDR3 length: 13 amino acids. Trimming shortened V by 5 bases and J by 5 bases, and 10 bases separated the two germline ends. From germline, CDR1 is SGHAT and CDR2 FQNNGV. Here the CDR3 reads CASSPPRHNEQFF. The CDR3, as DNA: TGTGCCAGCAGCCCGCCGCGGCACAATGAGCAGTTCTTC. The full variable domain, rest sourced from reference TRBV11-2 and TRBJ2-1, is EAGVAQSPRYKIIEKRQSVAFWCNPISGHATLYWYQQILGQGPKLLIQFQNNGVVDDSQLPKDRFSAERLKGVDSTLKIQPAKLEDSAVYLCASSPPRHNEQFFGPGTRLTVL.

This clonotype qualifies as medium-sized. The chain links TRBV7-8 to TRBJ1-2; D gene ambiguous. From germline, CDR1 is SGHVS and CDR2 FQNEAQ. The ends were cut back, 1 base at V and 6 bases at J, with 6 bases in the middle. This CDR3 spans 12 amino acids. This CDR3 is CASSLVMDGYTF. The CDR3, as DNA: TGTGCCAGCAGCTTAGTAATGGATGGCTACACCTTC.

The rearrangement links TRBV6-1 to TRBJ2-1; unclear D gene. Judging by the DNA end, TRBJ2-7 fits better; the J call may be wrong. Per germline, CDR1 MNHNS and CDR2 SASEGT. This CDR3 has 15 residues. The CDR3 protein is CASTSLAGSYNEQYF. CDR3 DNA sequence: TGTGCCAGCACTTCCCTCGCAGGCTCCTACAATGAGCAGTACTTC.

The chain employs TRBV6-1 and TRBJ2-1; 8 bases are shared with TRBD2. The trim removed 6 bases at V and 0 bases at J, leaving 4 bases unmatched. Germline CDR1 MNHNS, CDR2 SASEGT. The CDR3 runs to 15 residues. In nucleotides, the CDR3 is TGTGCCAGCAGGGGACTAGGGAGCTCCTACAATGAGCAGTTCTTC. It encodes CASRGLGSSYNEQFF.

This sequence joins TRBV7-6 and TRBJ2-1; D is perhaps TRBD1 or TRBD2 (5 bases each). The end of the DNA is better explained by TRBJ2-5, so the J call may be wrong. The germline gives CDR1 SGHVS, CDR2 FNYEAQ. The CDR3 consists of 15 residues. The DNA for the CDR3 is TGTGCCAGCAGCTTCGGGATTCCGGGACGAGAGACCCAGTACTTC. Protein sequence: CASSFGIPGRETQYF.

The chain employs TRBV10-2 and TRBJ2-5; perhaps TRBD2 as D (5 bases). The last part of the DNA fits TRBJ2-1 better; the J call may be wrong. The germline V gene encodes CDR1 WSHSY and CDR2 SAAADI. There are 14 residues in the CDR3. The CDR3 DNA follows: TGCGCCAGCACTAATTTTTGGGAGACCAATGAGCAGTTCTTC. Translation gives CASTNFWETNEQFF.

This clonotype was recorded a few times. The gene calls are TRBV7-6 and TRBJ2-1; the match to TRBD2 covers 8 bases. The junction had 7 bases not matched to a gene; V was cut back by 5 bases and J by 7 bases. The CDR3 is 14 amino acids. Germline CDR1 SGHVS, CDR2 FNYEAQ. The DNA of the CDR3 is TGTGCCAGCAGCCCCAGGACTAGCTTGAATGAGCAGTTCTTC. This codes for CASSPRTSLNEQFF.

Concerning this clonotype itself: At one of its ends the junction is not consistent with the germline gene, which may arise from a read error. The chain uses TRBV27 and TRBJ2-6; no definite D call. Germline lookup yields CDR1 MNHEY and CDR2 SMNVEV (reference sequence). The length of the CDR3 is 12 residues. The CDR3 sequence is CASSPGYSEQLF. The CDR3 bases are TGTGCCAGCTCTCCCGGGTACTCGGAGCAGTTATTC.

This clonotype was observed at least ten times. This may be a read error, as it is one base from a much larger clone. The chain uses TRBV7-7 and TRBJ2-7, with 9 nucleotides matching TRBD1. CDR1 and CDR2 (germline): SSHAT, FNYEAQ (reference sequence). The CDR3 consists of 16 residues. This CDR3 reads CASSPRSGQGPGGQYF. CDR3 sequence (DNA): TGTGCTAGCAGCCCGCGCTCGGGACAGGGCCCCGGGGGGCAGTACTTC.

This chain uses TRBV7-9 with TRBJ1-2, with 9 bases that match TRBD1. J gave up 6 bases and V 4 bases, and 15 bases lay outside the gene matches. This CDR3 is 17 amino acids long. Germline CDR1 and CDR2: SEHNR and FQNEAQ (reference sequence). The DNA for the CDR3 is TGTGCCAGCAGCTCACATATACCCGGACAGGGGAGGAATGGCTACACCTTC. Amino acid sequence: CASSSHIPGQGRNGYTF.

This clonotype was observed a few times. This sequence joins TRBV7-2 and TRBJ2-4; unclear D gene. TRBJ2-7 explains the end of the DNA better; the J call may be wrong. Germline assignment: CDR1 SGHTA and CDR2 FQGNSA. This CDR3 contains 15 residues. The CDR3 loop is CASSMGSSTSYEQYF. Here the CDR3 DNA reads TGTGCCAGCAGCATGGGATCTTCCACCTCCTACGAGCAGTACTTC.

The genes are TRBV7-6 and TRBJ2-1; D is uncertain. This CDR3 spans 15 amino acids. Germline loops: CDR1 SGHVS, CDR2 FNYEAQ. V was clipped by 0 bases and J by 1 base, with 7 bases between them. The CDR3 region is CASSLAAESYNEQFF. CDR3 sequence (DNA): TGTGCCAGCAGCTTAGCGGCGGAATCCTACAATGAGCAGTTCTTC.

The chain carries TRBV10-3 and TRBJ2-4; 7 nucleotides align to TRBD1. The J call may be wrong; the DNA end is better matched by TRBJ2-7. Germline V CDR1 and CDR2: ENHRY, SYGVKD. The CDR3 consists of 15 residues. CDR3 amino acids: CATVFPGTDSYEQYF. The CDR3 nucleotides read TGTGCCACCGTCTTTCCCGGGACAGATTCTTACGAGCAGTACTTC.

This clonotype was found a few times. The rearrangement uses TRBV3-1 and TRBJ1-5; possible D gene TRBD1, 5 bases. Germline V gene data show CDR1 as LGHDT and CDR2 as YNNKEL (reference sequence). The CDR3 extends over 14 amino acids. V lost 5 bases and J lost 7, with 15 bases in between. The CDR3 protein is CASSGGLAGQPQHF. Written as DNA, the CDR3 is TGTGCCAGCAGCGGGGGACTAGCTGGCCAGCCCCAGCATTTT.

The CDR3 DNA sequence: TGTGCCAGCACCCCGGGGCGCACCTACGAGCAGTACTTC. This translates into CASTPGRTYEQYF. The chain employs TRBV11-2 and TRBJ2-7, with D possibly called TRBD1 or TRBD2 (5 bases each). The length of the CDR3 is 13 residues. V was clipped by 7 bases and J by 2 bases, with 12 bases between them. Germline CDR1 reads SGHAT; CDR2 reads FQNNGV.

The chain recombines TRBV7-3 with TRBJ2-7, with TRBD2 identical over 8 bases. Matching the DNA end better, TRBJ2-5 makes the J call doubtful. Germline CDR1 is SGHTA and CDR2 is FQGTGA. The CDR3 runs 16 residues. CDR3: CASSSTGRAFQETQYF. In nucleotides, the CDR3 is TGTGCCAGCAGCTCCACCGGGAGGGCCTTCCAAGAGACCCAGTACTTC.

The chain is built from TRBV6-5 and TRBJ2-2; 7 nucleotides align to TRBD1. J was trimmed by 7 bases and V by 6 bases; bases with no gene match: 17. CDR1 is MNHEY, CDR2 SVGAGI, per germline. CDR3 length: 17 residues. CDR3 region: CASRKARSGQQVGELFF. For the CDR3, the DNA is TGTGCCAGCAGAAAAGCGAGGTCGGGACAGCAGGTCGGGGAGCTGTTTTTT.

J is TRBJ2-6 and V is TRBV10-3; D not resolved. With 2 bases removed from V and 7 bases from J, the gap between germline ends came to 12 bases. The CDR3 spans 15 residues. The germline V gene has CDR1 ENHRY and CDR2 SYGVKD. The CDR3 loop reads CAISEKGGIANVLTF. The CDR3 bases are TGTGCCATCAGTGAGAAGGGTGGTATAGCCAACGTCCTGACTTTC.

The V call is TRBV11-3, the J call TRBJ2-3, with a weak D call TRBD1 (5 bases). The J call may be mistaken, given a closer DNA end match to TRBJ2-1. The CDR3 length is 15 residues. Looked up from germline, CDR1 is SGHNT and CDR2 is YENEEA. The CDR3 loop reads CASSLSGSSYNEQFF. The CDR3 coding sequence is TGTGCCAGCAGCTTGTCAGGGTCCTCCTACAATGAGCAGTTCTTC.

V usage is TRBV5-5 and J usage is TRBJ2-7; 7 nucleotides agree with TRBD2. In germline, CDR1 is SGHKS, CDR2 YYEKEE (reference sequence). V trimming: 2 bases; J trimming: 4 bases; junction bases outside the gene matches: 6. The CDR3 is 14 amino acids. The CDR3 region is CASSFRDYLYEQYF. The CDR3, as DNA: TGTGCCAGCAGCTTCCGGGACTACCTTTACGAGCAGTACTTC.

This clonotype was seen a handful of times. The V and J genes are TRBV7-2 and TRBJ2-1, with D perhaps matching TRBD2 (6 bases). CDR3 size: 14 residues. Germline V gives CDR1 SGHTA, CDR2 FQGNSA. Between the trimmed V and J ends, which lost 5 bases and 9 bases, there was a span of 17 bases. DNA for the CDR3: TGTGCCAGCAGCCCAGACAGCGGGTCTGGTGAGCAGTTCTTC. It codes for CASSPDSGSGEQFF.

This clonotype was counted a few times. The chain combines TRBV7-8 with TRBJ2-7; weak D call: TRBD2 (6 bases). Looked up from germline, CDR1 is SGHVS and CDR2 is FQNEAQ. Trimming left V 2 bases short and J 3 bases short, with 14 bases between. The CDR3 runs to 15 residues. The CDR3 nucleotides read TGTGCCAGCAGCTTAAGTCGGAGGGGTGGCTACGAGCAGTACTTC. Its protein product is CASSLSRRGGYEQYF.

This clonotype was picked up a small number of times. The V call is TRBV7-8, the J call TRBJ2-7; no clear D gene. The V end lost 5 bases, the J end lost 5 bases, and 13 bases lay between the germline ends. Germline loops: CDR1 SGHVS, CDR2 FQNEAQ. The CDR3 has 13 amino acids. The CDR3 DNA is TGTGCCAGCAGCCTAACCGGGTTCCACGAGCAGTACTTC. It specifies CASSLTGFHEQYF.

V is TRBV24-1 and J is TRBJ2-1, with 7 bases fitting TRBD2. This CDR3 has 14 residues. CDR1 and CDR2 (germline): KGHDR, SFDVKD. V lost 10 bases and J lost 0; bases outside the gene matches: 5. CDR3 protein: CATQRGSSYNEQFF. The CDR3 region has the DNA TGTGCCACGCAGCGGGGAAGCTCCTACAATGAGCAGTTCTTC.